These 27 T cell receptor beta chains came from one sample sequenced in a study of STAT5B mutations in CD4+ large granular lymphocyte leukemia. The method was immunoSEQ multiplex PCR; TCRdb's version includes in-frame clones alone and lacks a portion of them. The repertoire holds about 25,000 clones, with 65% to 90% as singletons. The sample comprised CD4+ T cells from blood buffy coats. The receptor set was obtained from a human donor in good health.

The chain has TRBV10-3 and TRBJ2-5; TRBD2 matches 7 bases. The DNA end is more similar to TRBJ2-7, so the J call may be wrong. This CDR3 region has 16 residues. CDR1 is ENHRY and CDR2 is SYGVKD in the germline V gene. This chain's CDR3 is CATQTSSGLTGYEQYF. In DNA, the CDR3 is TGTGCCACCCAAACTTCTAGCGGCTTAACAGGTTACGAGCAGTACTTC.

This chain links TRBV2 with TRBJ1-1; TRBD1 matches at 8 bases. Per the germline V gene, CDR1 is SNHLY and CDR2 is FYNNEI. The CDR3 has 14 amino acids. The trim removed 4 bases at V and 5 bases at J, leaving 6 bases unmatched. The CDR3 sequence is CASSVRTGPTEAFF. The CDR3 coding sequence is TGTGCCAGCAGTGTGAGGACAGGGCCTACTGAAGCTTTCTTT. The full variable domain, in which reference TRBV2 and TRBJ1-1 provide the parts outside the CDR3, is EPEVTQTPSHQVTQMGQEVILRCVPISNHLYFYWYRQILGQKVEFLVSFYNNEISEKSEIFDDQFSVERPDGSNFTLKIRSTKLEDSAMYFCASSVRTGPTEAFFGQGTRLTVV.

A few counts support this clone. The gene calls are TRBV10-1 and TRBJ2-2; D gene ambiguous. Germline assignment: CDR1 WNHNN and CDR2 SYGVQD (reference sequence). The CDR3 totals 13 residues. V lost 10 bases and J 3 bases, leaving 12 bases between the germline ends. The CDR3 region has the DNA TGCGCCACCCGCCCTTGGGACACCGGGGAGCTGTTTTTT. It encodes CATRPWDTGELFF.

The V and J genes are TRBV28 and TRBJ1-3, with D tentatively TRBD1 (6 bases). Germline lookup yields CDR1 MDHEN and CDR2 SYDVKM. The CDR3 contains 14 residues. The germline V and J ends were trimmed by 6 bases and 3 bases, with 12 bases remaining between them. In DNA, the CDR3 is TGTGCCAGCAGGATACAGGGTAGTGGAAACACCATATATTTT. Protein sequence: CASRIQGSGNTIYF.

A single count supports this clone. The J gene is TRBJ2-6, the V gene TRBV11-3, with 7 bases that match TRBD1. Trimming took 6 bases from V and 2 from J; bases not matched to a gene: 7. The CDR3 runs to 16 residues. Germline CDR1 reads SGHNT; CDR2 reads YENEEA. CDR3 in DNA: TGTGCCAGCAGACGAAAGACAGGGACTGGGGCCAACGTCCTGACTTTC. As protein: CASRRKTGTGANVLTF. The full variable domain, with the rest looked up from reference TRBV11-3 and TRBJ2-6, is EAGVVQSPRYKIIEKKQPVAFWCNPISGHNTLYWYLQNLGQGPELLIRYENEEAVDDSQLPKDRFSAERLKGVDSTLKIQPAELGDSAVYLCASRRKTGTGANVLTFGAGSRLTVL.

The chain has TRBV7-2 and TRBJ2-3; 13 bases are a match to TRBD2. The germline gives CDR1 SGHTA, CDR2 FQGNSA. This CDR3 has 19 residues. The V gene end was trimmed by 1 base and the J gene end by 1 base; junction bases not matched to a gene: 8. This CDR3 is CASSLGGGTSGIGTDTQYF. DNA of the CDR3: TGTGCCAGCAGCTTAGGAGGCGGGACTAGCGGGATCGGCACAGATACGCAGTATTTT.

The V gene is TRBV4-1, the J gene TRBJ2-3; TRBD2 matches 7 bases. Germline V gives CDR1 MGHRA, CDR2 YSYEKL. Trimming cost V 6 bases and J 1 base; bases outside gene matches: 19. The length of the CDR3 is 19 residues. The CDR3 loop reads CASSKTRGRGTLGTDTQYF. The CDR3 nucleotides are TGCGCCAGCAGTAAAACCCGGGGGAGGGGAACCCTTGGCACAGATACGCAGTATTTT.

CDR3 protein: CASSSTRNEQFF. For the CDR3, the DNA is TGTGCCAGCAGTAGTACACGCAATGAGCAGTTCTTC. The chain couples TRBV6-5 to TRBJ2-1; D gene ambiguous. V was pared by 5 bases and J by 6 bases, with 8 bases between. CDR1 and CDR2 from the germline V gene are MNHEY and SVGAGI. The CDR3 contains 12 residues.

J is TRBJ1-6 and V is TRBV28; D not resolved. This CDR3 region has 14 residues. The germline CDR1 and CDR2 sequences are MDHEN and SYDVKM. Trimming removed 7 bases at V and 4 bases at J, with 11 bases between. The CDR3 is CASTPGVYNSPLHF. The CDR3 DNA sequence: TGTGCCAGCACACCGGGAGTTTATAATTCACCCCTCCACTTT.

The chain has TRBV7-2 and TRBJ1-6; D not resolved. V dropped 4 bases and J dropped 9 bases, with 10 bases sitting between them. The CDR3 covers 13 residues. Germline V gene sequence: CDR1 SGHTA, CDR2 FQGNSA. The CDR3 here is CASSSLVFSPLHF. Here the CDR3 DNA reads TGTGCCAGCAGCTCGCTCGTTTTTTCACCCCTCCACTTT.

CDR3 bases: TGTGCCAGCGGAACCCTAAATAGCGGGCCTTTTTCTTACAATGAGCAGTTCTTC. It specifies CASGTLNSGPFSYNEQFF. The chain links TRBV7-9 to TRBJ2-1; 7 nucleotides line up with TRBD2. The ends lost 8 bases at V and 4 bases at J; junction bases unmatched: 20. Looked up from germline, CDR1 is SEHNR and CDR2 is FQNEAQ (reference sequence). The CDR3 is 18 residues long.

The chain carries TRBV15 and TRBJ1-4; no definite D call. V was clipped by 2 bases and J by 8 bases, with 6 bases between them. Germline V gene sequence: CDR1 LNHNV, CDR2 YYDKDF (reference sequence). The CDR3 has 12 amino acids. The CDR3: CATSRYNEKLFF. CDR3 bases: TGTGCCACCAGCAGATATAACGAAAAACTGTTTTTT.

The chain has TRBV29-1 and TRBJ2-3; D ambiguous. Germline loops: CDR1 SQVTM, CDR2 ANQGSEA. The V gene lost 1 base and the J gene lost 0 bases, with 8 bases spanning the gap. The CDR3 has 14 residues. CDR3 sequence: CSVEGMQSTDTQYF. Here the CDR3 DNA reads TGCAGCGTTGAAGGAATGCAGAGCACAGATACGCAGTATTTT.

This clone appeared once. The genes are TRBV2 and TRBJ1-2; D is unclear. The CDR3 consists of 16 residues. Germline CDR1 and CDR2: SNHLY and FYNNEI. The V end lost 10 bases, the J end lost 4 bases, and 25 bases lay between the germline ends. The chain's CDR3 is CATPAVAGPGSYGYTF. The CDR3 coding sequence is TGTGCCACCCCTGCTGTGGCAGGACCCGGGAGCTATGGCTACACCTTC.

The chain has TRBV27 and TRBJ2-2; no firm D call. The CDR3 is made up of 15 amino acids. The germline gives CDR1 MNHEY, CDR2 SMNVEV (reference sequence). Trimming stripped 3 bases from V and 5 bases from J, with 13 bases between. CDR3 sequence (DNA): TGTGCCAGCAGTTTGGGCCCCCCGATAACCGGGGAGCTGTTTTTT. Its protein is CASSLGPPITGELFF.

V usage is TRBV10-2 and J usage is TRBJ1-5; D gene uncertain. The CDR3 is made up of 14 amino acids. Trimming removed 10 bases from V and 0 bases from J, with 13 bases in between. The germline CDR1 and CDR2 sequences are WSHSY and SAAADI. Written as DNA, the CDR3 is TGCGCCACCAGGCCAGGTTATAGCAATCAGCCCCAGCATTTT. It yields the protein CATRPGYSNQPQHF.

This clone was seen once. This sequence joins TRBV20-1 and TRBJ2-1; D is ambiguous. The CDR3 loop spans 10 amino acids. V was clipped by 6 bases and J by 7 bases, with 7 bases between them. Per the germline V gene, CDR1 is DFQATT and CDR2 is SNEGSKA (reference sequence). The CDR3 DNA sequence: TGCAGTGCCCCGGGTAATGAGCAGTTCTTC. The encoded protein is CSAPGNEQFF.

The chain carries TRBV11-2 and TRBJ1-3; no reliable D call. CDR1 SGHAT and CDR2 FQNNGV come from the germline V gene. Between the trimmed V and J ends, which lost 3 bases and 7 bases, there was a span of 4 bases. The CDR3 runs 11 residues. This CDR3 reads CASSFGNTIYF. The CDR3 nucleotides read TGTGCCAGCAGCTTCGGTAACACCATATATTTT.

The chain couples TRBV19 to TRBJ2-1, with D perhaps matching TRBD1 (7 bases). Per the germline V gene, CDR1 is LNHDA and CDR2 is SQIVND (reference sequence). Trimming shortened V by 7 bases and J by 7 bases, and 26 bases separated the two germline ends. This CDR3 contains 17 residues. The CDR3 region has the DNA TGTGCCAGTACTCGTCAGGAGGGGGCAGGTAATACTAATGAGCAGTTCTTC. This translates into CASTRQEGAGNTNEQFF.

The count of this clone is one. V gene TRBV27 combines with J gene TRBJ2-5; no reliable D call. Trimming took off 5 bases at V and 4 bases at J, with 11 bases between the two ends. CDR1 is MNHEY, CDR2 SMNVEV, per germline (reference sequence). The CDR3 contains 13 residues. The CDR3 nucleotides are TGTGCCAGCAGTCTTGGGTTTGGAGAGACCCAGTACTTC. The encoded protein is CASSLGFGETQYF.

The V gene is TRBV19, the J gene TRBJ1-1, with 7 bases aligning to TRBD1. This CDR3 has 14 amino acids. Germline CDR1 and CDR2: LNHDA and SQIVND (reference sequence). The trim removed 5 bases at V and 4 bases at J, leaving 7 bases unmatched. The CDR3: CASSAQGLSTEAFF. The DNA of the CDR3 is TGTGCCAGTAGTGCACAGGGGCTCAGCACTGAAGCTTTCTTT.

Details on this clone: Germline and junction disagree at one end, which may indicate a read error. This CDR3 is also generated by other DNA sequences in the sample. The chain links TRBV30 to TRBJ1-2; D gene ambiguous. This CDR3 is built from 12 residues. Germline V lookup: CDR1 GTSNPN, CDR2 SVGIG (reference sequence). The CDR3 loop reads CAWSVWGYGYTF. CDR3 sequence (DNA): TGTGCCTGGAGTGTATGGGGATATGGTTACACCTTC.

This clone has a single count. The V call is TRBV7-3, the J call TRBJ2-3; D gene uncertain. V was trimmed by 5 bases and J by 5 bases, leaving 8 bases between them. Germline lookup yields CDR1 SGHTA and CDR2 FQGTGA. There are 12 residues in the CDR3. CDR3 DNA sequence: TGTGCCAGCAGCCCCCCGGGAGATACGCAGTATTTT. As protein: CASSPPGDTQYF.

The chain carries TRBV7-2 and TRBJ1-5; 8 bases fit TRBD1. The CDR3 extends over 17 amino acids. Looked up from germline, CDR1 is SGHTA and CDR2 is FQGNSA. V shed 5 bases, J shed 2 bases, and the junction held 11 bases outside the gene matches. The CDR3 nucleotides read TGTGCCAGCAGCCCCTTGGCAGGGGGCGGCGGCAATCAGCCCCAGCATTTT. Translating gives CASSPLAGGGGNQPQHF.

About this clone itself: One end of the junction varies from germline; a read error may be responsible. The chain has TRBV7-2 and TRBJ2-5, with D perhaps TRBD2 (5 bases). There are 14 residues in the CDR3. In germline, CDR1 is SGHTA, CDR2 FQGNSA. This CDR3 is CASNLARAQETQYF. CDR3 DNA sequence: TGTGCCAGCAACTTAGCGCGGGCTCAAGAGACCCAGTACTTC.

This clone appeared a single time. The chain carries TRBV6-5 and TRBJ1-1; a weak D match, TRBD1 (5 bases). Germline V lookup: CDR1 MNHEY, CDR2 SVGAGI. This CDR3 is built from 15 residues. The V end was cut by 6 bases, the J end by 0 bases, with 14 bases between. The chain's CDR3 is CASSPGSRVNTEAFF. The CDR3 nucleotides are TGTGCCAGCAGCCCAGGGAGTAGGGTGAACACTGAAGCTTTCTTT.

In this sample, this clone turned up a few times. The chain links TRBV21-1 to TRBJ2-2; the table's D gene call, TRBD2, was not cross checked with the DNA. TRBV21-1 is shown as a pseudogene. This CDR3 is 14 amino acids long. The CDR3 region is CASKASGVRRELFF. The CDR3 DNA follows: TGTGCCAGCAAGGCTAGCGGGGTCCGACGGGAGCTGTTTTTT.